A selection of T cell receptor beta chains follows, all from one sample in a study of blood T cells in healthy people across ages. Each CDR3 protein is one row after TCRdb ran MiXCR on the 5' RACE reads. The sample yields 450,000 to 700,000 distinct CDR3 sequences, 25% to 30% seen once. Sequenced material: blood. These TCRs come from a woman in her 70s in good health. Both conserved end residues are part of each CDR3. The D gene is left open where the match is weak. Size tells how often a clone was seen (once, few, many) or the class of an expanded clone, and some rows leave it out.

clone size: -; CDR3 length: 12; V gene: TRBV20-1; D gene: -; J gene: TRBJ2-7; CDR3 DNA: TGCAGTGCTAGGAGGGACCCATACGAGCAGTACTTC; CDR3 protein: CSARRDPYEQYF
clone size: -; CDR3 length: 16; V gene: TRBV20-1; D gene: TRBD2; J gene: TRBJ2-2; CDR3 DNA: TGCAGTGCTAGTAGAGTAACTAGCGGGGGGGCCGGGGAGCTGTTTTTT; CDR3 protein: CSASRVTSGGAGELFF
clone size: -; CDR3 length: 16; V gene: TRBV15; D gene: TRBD2; J gene: TRBJ2-7; CDR3 DNA: TGTGCCACCAGCAGAGGGGGACTAGCGGGGACCTACGAGCAGTACTTC; CDR3 protein: CATSRGGLAGTYEQYF
clone size: -; CDR3 length: 17; V gene: TRBV7-3; D gene: -; J gene: TRBJ1-1; CDR3 DNA: TGTGCCAGCAGCTTAATTGGTCGGGAAGTGCAGAACACTGAAGCTTTCTTT; CDR3 protein: CASSLIGREVQNTEAFF
clone size: -; CDR3 length: 12; V gene: TRBV20-1; D gene: -; J gene: TRBJ2-1; CDR3 DNA: TGCAGTGCTACGGGGGGCCACGATGAGCAGTTCTTC; CDR3 protein: CSATGGHDEQFF
clone size: -; CDR3 length: 15; V gene: TRBV9; D gene: -; J gene: TRBJ1-3; CDR3 DNA: TGCGCCAGCAGCGTGCAGGCCTCCTCGGGAAACACCATATATTTT; CDR3 protein: CASSVQASSGNTIYF
clone size: -; CDR3 length: 14; V gene: TRBV5-1; D gene: -; J gene: TRBJ1-2; CDR3 DNA: TGCGCCAGCGGCCCGGACGTGGGGCTGAGAGGCTACACCTTC; CDR3 protein: CASGPDVGLRGYTF
clone size: few; CDR3 length: 18; V gene: TRBV7-9; D gene: TRBD2; J gene: TRBJ2-1; CDR3 DNA: TGTGCCAGCAGCTTGGGACTAGCGGGGGGTATTTCCAACAATGAGCAGTTCTTC; CDR3 protein: CASSLGLAGGISNNEQFF
clone size: few; CDR3 length: 14; V gene: TRBV7-9; D gene: -; J gene: TRBJ1-2; CDR3 DNA: TGTGCCAGCGGTTCATCGGGAGCCCTGGGAGGCTACACCTTC; CDR3 protein: CASGSSGALGGYTF
clone size: few; CDR3 length: 16; V gene: TRBV15; D gene: -; J gene: TRBJ1-2; CDR3 DNA: TGTGCCACCAGCAGTAGGACAGCTTCTCGGAGCTATGGCTACACCTTC; CDR3 protein: CATSSRTASRSYGYTF
clone size: few; CDR3 length: 13; V gene: TRBV20-1; D gene: TRBD1; J gene: TRBJ2-7; CDR3 DNA: TGCAGTGCTAGCCTCACCGGACAGGGGGCGATTCACTTC; CDR3 protein: CSASLTGQGAIHF
clone size: many; CDR3 length: 13; V gene: TRBV7-7; D gene: -; J gene: TRBJ2-5; CDR3 DNA: TGTGCCAGCAGCCCTCGACGGCGGGAGACCCAGTACTTC; CDR3 protein: CASSPRRRETQYF
clone size: few; CDR3 length: 14; V gene: TRBV12-5; D gene: -; J gene: TRBJ2-2; CDR3 DNA: TGTGCTAGTGGTTTGACCTCGGACGTCGGGGAGCTGTTTTTT; CDR3 protein: CASGLTSDVGELFF
clone size: -; CDR3 length: 17; V gene: TRBV5-1; D gene: -; J gene: TRBJ2-2; CDR3 DNA: TGCGCCAGCAGCTTTAGTCCGCGGGACGCGAACACCGGGGAGCTGTTTTTT; CDR3 protein: CASSFSPRDANTGELFF